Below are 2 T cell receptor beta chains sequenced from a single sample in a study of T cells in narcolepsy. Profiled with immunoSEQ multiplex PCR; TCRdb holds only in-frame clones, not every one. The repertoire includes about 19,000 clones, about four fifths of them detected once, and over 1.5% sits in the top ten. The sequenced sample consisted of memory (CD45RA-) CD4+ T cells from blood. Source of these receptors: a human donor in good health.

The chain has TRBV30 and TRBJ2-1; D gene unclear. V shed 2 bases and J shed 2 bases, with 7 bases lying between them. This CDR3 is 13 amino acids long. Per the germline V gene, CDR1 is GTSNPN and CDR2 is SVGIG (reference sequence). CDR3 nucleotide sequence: TGTGCCTGGAGTTTGAGCACCTACAATGAGCAGTTCTTC. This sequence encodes CAWSLSTYNEQFF.

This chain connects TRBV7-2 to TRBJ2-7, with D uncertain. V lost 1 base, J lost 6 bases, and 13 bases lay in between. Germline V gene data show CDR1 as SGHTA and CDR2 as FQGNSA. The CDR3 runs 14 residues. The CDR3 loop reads CASSLVAHRAEQYF. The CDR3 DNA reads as TGTGCCAGCAGCTTAGTCGCCCACCGAGCCGAGCAGTACTTC.